Below, 24 T cell receptor beta chains from the same sample are listed, as sequenced in a study of T cell responses to AZD1222 COVID-19 vaccine. Profiled with immunoSEQ multiplex PCR; TCRdb holds only in-frame clones, not every one. Of 120,000 to 150,000 clones in the sample, just over 90% are singletons; the top ten hold around 0.85%. The sequencing used peripheral blood, collected on day 0 of MenACWY control vaccination. The receptors stem from an adult in good health.

The J gene is TRBJ1-4, the V gene TRBV7-9; a possible D gene is TRBD1 (5 bases). This CDR3 is 13 amino acids long. Germline assignment: CDR1 SEHNR and CDR2 FQNEAQ (reference sequence). The ends were cut back, 6 bases at V and 8 bases at J, with 13 bases in the middle. The DNA of the CDR3 is TGTGCCAGCAGACCGACTGGGGGGGAAAAACTGTTTTTT. Translated, it gives CASRPTGGEKLFF.

The chain uses TRBV19 and TRBJ1-1, with 8 bases matching TRBD1. Germline V gene sequence: CDR1 LNHDA, CDR2 SQIVND (reference sequence). V lost 5 bases, J lost 2 bases, and 4 bases stayed unmatched. CDR3 size: 14 residues. The DNA for the CDR3 is TGTGCCAGTAGTGTTGACAGGGGTAACACTGAAGCTTTCTTT. Translation: CASSVDRGNTEAFF.

The V gene is TRBV28, the J gene TRBJ1-1; 9 bases align to TRBD1. The CDR3 consists of 17 residues. Germline CDR1 is MDHEN and CDR2 is SYDVKM. The trim removed 1 base at V and 1 base at J, leaving 7 bases unmatched. The CDR3 nucleotides read TGTGCCAGCAGTTTATACGGGACAGGGATTCGGAACACTGAAGCTTTCTTT. Its protein product is CASSLYGTGIRNTEAFF.

The chain couples TRBV2 to TRBJ2-4, with D hard to call. Looked up from germline, CDR1 is SNHLY and CDR2 is FYNNEI. The CDR3 totals 13 residues. V lost 4 bases, J lost 8 bases, and 12 bases lay in between. The CDR3 sequence is CASSGSRLDIQYF. The DNA for the CDR3 is TGTGCCAGCAGTGGGTCGCGGTTAGACATTCAGTACTTC.

This chain joins TRBV4-3 and TRBJ1-2; 10 bases agree with TRBD1. This CDR3 spans 16 amino acids. Germline V gives CDR1 LGHNA, CDR2 YSLEER. With 0 bases clipped from V and 6 bases from J, the junction kept 7 bases outside the gene matches. CDR3 in DNA: TGCGCCAGCAGCCAAGATTCATCCGACAGGGGGCATGGCTACACCTTC. Protein product: CASSQDSSDRGHGYTF.

In DNA form, the CDR3 reads TGTGCCATCAGTGAGACTCCCAATGAGCAGTTCTTC. Its protein is CAISETPNEQFF. The chain couples TRBV10-3 to TRBJ2-1; no clear D. Germline V gene sequence: CDR1 ENHRY, CDR2 SYGVKD. The CDR3 is 12 amino acids. Deletions cut 2 bases from V and 6 bases from J, with 5 bases between.

The rearrangement uses TRBV27 and TRBJ1-1, with D possibly being TRBD1 (6 bases). CDR1 is MNHEY and CDR2 is SMNVEV in the germline V gene (reference sequence). Trimming took 3 bases from V and 0 from J, leaving 17 bases between them. The CDR3 has 17 amino acids. The CDR3 loop is CASSFGWGHDMNTEAFF. DNA of the CDR3: TGTGCCAGCAGTTTTGGCTGGGGGCACGACATGAACACTGAAGCTTTCTTT.

The V call is TRBV10-3, the J call TRBJ2-3, with 11 bases fitting TRBD1. The CDR3 has 19 residues. Germline CDR1 reads ENHRY; CDR2 reads SYGVKD. V was pared by 5 bases and J by 1 base, with 14 bases of the junction left unmatched. DNA of the CDR3: TGTGCCATCAGTCGGATTGGGGACAGGGGGGCGGGTGGCACAGATACGCAGTATTTT. The encoded protein is CAISRIGDRGAGGTDTQYF.

A single count supports this clone. This rearrangement joins TRBV6-5 to TRBJ2-3; 10 bases map to TRBD1. V lost 6 bases and J lost 3; bases outside the gene matches: 3. The CDR3 is 14 residues long. The germline V gene encodes CDR1 MNHEY and CDR2 SVGAGI. The CDR3, as DNA: TGTGCCAGCAGCCCGGGACAGGGGACAGATACGCAGTATTTT. This codes for CASSPGQGTDTQYF.

V usage is TRBV13 and J usage is TRBJ2-3; D might be TRBD1 (6 bases). The CDR3 spans 16 residues. Trimming took 5 bases from V and 0 from J, leaving 15 bases between them. Germline-derived CDR1 and CDR2 are PRHDT and FYEKMQ (reference sequence). The CDR3 spells CASSTRTAYSTDTQYF. CDR3 DNA sequence: TGTGCCAGCAGCACCCGGACAGCCTATAGCACAGATACGCAGTATTTT.

As concerns this clone: Other DNA sequences in the sample encode the same CDR3. The CDR3 loop is CASSSGNYGYTF. CDR3 nucleotide sequence: TGTGCCAGCAGTTCAGGGAACTATGGCTACACCTTC. The chain uses TRBV28 and TRBJ1-2; tentatively, D is TRBD1 (5 bases). This CDR3 is built from 12 residues. Germline assignment: CDR1 MDHEN and CDR2 SYDVKM. Deletions cut 4 bases from V and 2 bases from J, with 5 bases between.

This clone was counted only a few times. The rearrangement joins TRBV7-2 to TRBJ2-1, with 7 bases matching TRBD2. V shed 1 base and J 9 bases; nucleotides not matched to a gene: 6. Germline values: CDR1 SGHTA, CDR2 FQGNSA. The CDR3 runs 14 residues. CDR3 DNA sequence: TGTGCCAGCAGCTTAGGTTCCGCGGGGGTTGAGCAGTTCTTC. Protein product: CASSLGSAGVEQFF. The full variable domain, completed using reference TRBV7-2 and TRBJ2-1, is GAGVSQSPSNKVTEKGKDVELRCDPISGHTALYWYRQSLGQGLEFLIYFQGNSAPDKSGLPSDRFSAERTGGSVSTLTIQRTQQEDSAVYLCASSLGSAGVEQFFGPGTRLTVL.

The chain recombines TRBV6-5 with TRBJ2-2, with a tentative D call TRBD1 (6 bases). This CDR3 comprises 14 residues. Trimming removed 8 bases from V and 2 bases from J, with 12 bases in between. The germline gives CDR1 MNHEY, CDR2 SVGAGI. The CDR3, as DNA: TGTGCCAGCCGGACAGCGACAAACACCGGGGAGCTGTTTTTT. This encodes CASRTATNTGELFF.

The rearrangement links TRBV11-2 to TRBJ1-2; D gene unclear. Germline CDR1 is SGHAT and CDR2 is FQNNGV. The CDR3 sequence is 14 residues long. V was clipped by 4 bases and J by 4 bases, with 13 bases between them. The CDR3 sequence is CASSSPLVSYGYTF. In nucleotides, the CDR3 is TGTGCCAGCAGCTCTCCTCTGGTCAGCTATGGCTACACCTTC.

The rearrangement links TRBV5-1 to TRBJ1-1, with a tentative D call TRBD1 (5 bases). This CDR3 comprises 14 residues. The V and J ends lost 1 base and 7 bases respectively, with 14 bases between them. Germline values: CDR1 SGHRS, CDR2 YFSETQ. The CDR3 sequence is CASSLSRGEVEAFF. In DNA form, the CDR3 reads TGCGCCAGCAGCTTGTCCCGGGGCGAAGTTGAAGCTTTCTTT.

The chain recombines TRBV10-3 with TRBJ2-7, with 7 positions matching TRBD2. V lost 7 bases to trimming and J lost 4 bases; unmatched junction nucleotides: 10. This CDR3 has 14 amino acids. Germline V lookup: CDR1 ENHRY, CDR2 SYGVKD. The CDR3 DNA is TGTGCCATCACCGACGGACTAGTCTCGTACGAGCAGTACTTC. It codes for CAITDGLVSYEQYF.

This clone was seen once. The chain links TRBV7-2 to TRBJ2-1; D gene uncertain. The germline V gene encodes CDR1 SGHTA and CDR2 FQGNSA. The V end was cut by 5 bases, the J end by 12 bases, with 17 bases between. The CDR3 extends over 13 amino acids. The CDR3 DNA reads TGTGCCAGCAGCGAATACGATGGATTGCGGCAGTTCTTC. Its translation: CASSEYDGLRQFF. Based on the CDR3 plus reference TRBV7-2 and TRBJ2-1, the full variable domain is GAGVSQSPSNKVTEKGKDVELRCDPISGHTALYWYRQSLGQGLEFLIYFQGNSAPDKSGLPSDRFSAERTGGSVSTLTIQRTQQEDSAVYLCASSEYDGLRQFFGPGTRLTVL.

In the case of this clone: Additional DNA sequences in this sample encode the identical CDR3. This chain connects TRBV19 to TRBJ1-2; D unclear. Germline loops: CDR1 LNHDA, CDR2 SQIVND (reference sequence). The V end lost 3 bases, the J end lost 5 bases, and 13 bases lay between the germline ends. The CDR3 is 14 amino acids. The CDR3 coding sequence is TGTGCCAGTAGTATCGGGCAAGGTAGTTATGGCTACACCTTC. Protein sequence: CASSIGQGSYGYTF.

The count of this clone is one. The chain recombines TRBV27 with TRBJ1-5; TRBD1 is a possible D gene (5 bases). The CDR3 covers 13 residues. The germline V gene has CDR1 MNHEY and CDR2 SMNVEV (reference sequence). The germline V and J ends were trimmed by 2 bases and 5 bases, with 7 bases remaining between them. CDR3: CASSLRGDQPQHF. The DNA for the CDR3 is TGTGCCAGCAGTTTACGGGGGGATCAGCCCCAGCATTTT.

This sequence joins TRBV28 and TRBJ1-2; D ambiguous. This CDR3 spans 13 amino acids. CDR1 and CDR2 from the germline V gene are MDHEN and SYDVKM. Trimming removed 6 bases from V and 2 bases from J, with 10 bases in between. The CDR3 coding sequence is TGTGCCAGCAGCCTAAGGATGAACTATGGCTACACCTTC. Translating it yields CASSLRMNYGYTF.

The chain couples TRBV28 to TRBJ2-7; unclear D gene. CDR3 size: 14 residues. Germline V lookup: CDR1 MDHEN, CDR2 SYDVKM. Trimming cost V 6 bases and J 2 bases, with 14 bases left between them. DNA of the CDR3: TGTGCCAGCAGACCCACCTGGTCACCCTACGAGCAGTACTTC. It codes for CASRPTWSPYEQYF.

The J gene is TRBJ1-4, the V gene TRBV5-8; D uncertain. The CDR3 has 14 amino acids. V was clipped by 2 bases and J by 6 bases, with 11 bases between them. CDR1 is SGHTS, CDR2 YDEGEE, per germline. The CDR3, as DNA: TGTGCCAGCAGCTTCGAGACGTGGGATGAAAAACTGTTTTTT. Amino acid sequence: CASSFETWDEKLFF.

The J gene is TRBJ1-5, the V gene TRBV12-5; no firm D call. V lost 8 bases and J lost 6, with 17 bases in between. Germline values: CDR1 LGHNT, CDR2 FRNRAP. The length of the CDR3 is 14 residues. For the CDR3, the DNA is TGTGCTAGTTCGGCAGTTGCGGTCAGTCAGCCCCAGCATTTT. Protein sequence: CASSAVAVSQPQHF.

The rearrangement links TRBV7-9 to TRBJ2-5; 8 bases match TRBD2. CDR1 is SEHNR and CDR2 is FQNEAQ in the germline V gene (reference sequence). The CDR3 consists of 18 residues. V gave up 3 bases and J gave up 1 base; unmatched junction bases: 13. CDR3: CASSFQRLSGKAQETQYF. The CDR3 DNA reads TGTGCCAGCAGCTTCCAACGCCTTAGCGGGAAGGCCCAAGAGACCCAGTACTTC.